This T cell receptor (beta chain) is from a study of vaccination and CD4 T cells after COVID-19. Trimming took off 6 bases at V and 2 bases at J, with 14 bases between the two ends. The CDR3 extends over 15 amino acids. Looked up from germline, CDR1 is MNHEY and CDR2 is SMNVEV (reference sequence). Turning to this clonotype: Its antigen is not known.

The treatment: approximately nine-day PBMC culture with coronavirus spike peptide pools or control peptides (ViraFEST assay). First, ViraFEST expanded antigen-specific T cells with peptide pools, and next it sequenced the TCRs. Once cultured 10 days, CD4+ T cells underwent isolation by negative selection. An Oncomine TCR Beta short-read assay was used to sequence the DNA from cultured CD4+ T cells. In TCRdb, the PCR reads were re-called with MiXCR into one record per CDR3 protein. The top ten hold approximately 15% of the sample, which has around 16,000 distinct CDR3 sequences, approximately 68% seen once.

The sample was CD4+ T cells from blood, cultured in vitro. V and J are TRBV27 and TRBJ2-1; D possibly corresponds to TRBD2 (5 bases). The source is a human donor who had recovered from COVID-19. The DNA of the CDR3 is TGTGCCAGCAGGAGGGAGCGAAACACCTACAATGAGCAGTTCTTC. Its translation is CASRRERNTYNEQFF.